A single sample gave rise to the 17 T cell receptor beta chains below, sequenced in a study of blood T cells in healthy people across ages. A sample-barcoded 5' primer and a J-beta primer mix were used in a second PCR of roughly 7 to 11 cycles. TCRdb itself ran the 5' RACE reads through MiXCR, one entry per CDR3 protein. The sample consists of 800,000 or so distinct CDR3 sequences, about 45% of them appearing once. Material for sequencing was blood. The receptors shown here come from a man older than 75 in good health.

The DNA of the CDR3 is TGTGCCAGCAGTTCCTCCAGAACGCAGTATTTT. This sequence encodes CASSSSRTQYF. The V and J genes are TRBV6-2 or TRBV6-3 and TRBJ2-3; D unclear. V was cut by 4 bases and J by 9 bases, with 8 bases left in between. The CDR3 is made up of 11 amino acids. Germline loops: CDR1 MNHEY, CDR2 SVGEGT.

This clonotype showed up just a few times. The V gene is TRBV15, the J gene TRBJ2-3; the match to TRBD2 covers 8 bases. Germline CDR1 and CDR2: LNHNV and YYDKDF (reference sequence). The junction had 12 bases not matched to a gene; V was cut back by 5 bases and J by 5 bases. CDR3 length: 16 residues. In DNA, the CDR3 is TGTGCCACCAGCCCCCCCGCGGGAGGCCTTGGAGATACGCAGTATTTT. The encoded protein is CATSPPAGGLGDTQYF. The entire variable domain, with the rest obtained from reference TRBV15 and TRBJ2-3, is as follows: DAMVIQNPRYQVTQFGKPVTLSCSQTLNHNVMYWYQQKSSQAPKLLFHYYDKDFNNEADTPDNFQSRRPNTSFCFLDIRSPGLGDTAMYLCATSPPAGGLGDTQYFGPGTRLTVL.

This clonotype occurred a few times. V gene TRBV5-1 combines with J gene TRBJ2-1; either TRBD1 or TRBD2 may supply D (5 bases each). Germline loops: CDR1 SGHRS, CDR2 YFSETQ. The CDR3 consists of 13 residues. V lost 4 bases and J 8 bases, leaving 13 bases between the germline ends. The chain's CDR3 is CASSPGTPHEQFF. Written as DNA, the CDR3 is TGCGCCAGCAGCCCTGGGACCCCGCATGAGCAGTTCTTC.

This clonotype was detected a few times. The gene calls are TRBV20-1 and TRBJ2-1; weak D call: TRBD2 (6 bases). Germline V gene sequence: CDR1 DFQATT, CDR2 SNEGSKA (reference sequence). This CDR3 has 14 amino acids. V shed 6 bases and J shed 10 bases, with 22 bases lying between them. CDR3 protein: CSASGGTLSEEQFF. CDR3 in DNA: TGCAGTGCGAGTGGGGGGACCCTTTCTGAAGAGCAGTTCTTC.

The chain combines TRBV2 with TRBJ2-3; 10 bases match TRBD1. Trimming took 4 bases from V and 8 from J; bases not matched to a gene: 15. Germline assignment: CDR1 SNHLY and CDR2 FYNNEI. This CDR3 has 17 residues. The CDR3, as DNA: TGTGCCAGCAGTGGGGGAAGGACAGGGGGGGCGTTTGCTACGCAGTATTTT. This codes for CASSGGRTGGAFATQYF.

In its sample, this clonotype was seen a few times. The chain couples TRBV12-3 or TRBV12-4 to TRBJ2-1, with 8 positions matching TRBD2. The CDR3 extends over 12 amino acids. Trimming at V came to 5 bases and at J to 10 bases, leaving 4 bases not matched to a gene. The CDR3 protein is CASSGLAEEQFF. The CDR3 DNA follows: TGTGCCAGCAGTGGACTAGCTGAAGAGCAGTTCTTC.

V usage is TRBV7-9 and J usage is TRBJ2-1; 7 bases agree with TRBD1. CDR1 is SEHNR and CDR2 is FQNEAQ in the germline V gene (reference sequence). V shed 3 bases and J 6 bases; nucleotides not matched to a gene: 5. The CDR3 has 14 amino acids. CDR3 residues: CASSFRDRSNEQFF. In DNA form, the CDR3 reads TGTGCCAGCAGCTTCCGGGACAGAAGCAATGAGCAGTTCTTC. The full variable domain, in which reference TRBV7-9 and TRBJ2-1 provide the parts outside the CDR3, is DTGVSQNPRHKITKRGQNVTFRCDPISEHNRLYWYRQTLGQGPEFLTYFQNEAQLEKSRLLSDRFSAERPKGSFSTLEIQRTEQGDSAMYLCASSFRDRSNEQFFGPGTRLTVL.

With respect to this clonotype: Given a much more abundant clone one base away, this may be a read error. The chain couples TRBV18 to TRBJ2-4, with D possibly matching TRBD1 (6 bases). The CDR3 is 14 residues long. Germline V gives CDR1 KGHSH, CDR2 LQKENI. The CDR3 bases are TGTGCCAGCTCACCACAGGGGGATGGAGAGACCCAGCACTTC. Translation gives CASSPQGDGETQHF.

This sequence joins TRBV12-3 or TRBV12-4 and TRBJ2-2; D remains ambiguous. CDR3 length: 13 residues. The germline V and J ends were trimmed by 2 bases and 6 bases, with 7 bases remaining between them. CDR3 sequence: CASSLREAGELFF. The CDR3, as DNA: TGTGCCAGCAGTTTAAGAGAGGCCGGGGAGCTGTTTTTT.

V gene TRBV9 combines with J gene TRBJ2-7, with 8 positions matching TRBD1. Trimming took 3 bases from V and 4 from J; bases not matched to a gene: 9. The CDR3 spans 15 residues. The germline CDR1 and CDR2 sequences are SGDLS and YYNGEE. This CDR3 is CASSGGQETSYEQYF. CDR3 DNA sequence: TGTGCCAGCAGCGGGGGACAGGAGACCTCATACGAGCAGTACTTC.

The V and J genes are TRBV2 and TRBJ2-2, with 10 bases aligning to TRBD2. The CDR3 has 15 residues. Germline CDR1 reads SNHLY; CDR2 reads FYNNEI. Germline trimming cut 11 bases from V and 5 bases from J; bases unmatched to any gene: 11. The CDR3 spells CAGSYSGRGTGELFF. As DNA, the CDR3 is TGTGCCGGATCATACAGCGGGAGGGGAACCGGGGAGCTGTTTTTT.

The J gene is TRBJ2-2, the V gene TRBV18; 9 positions match TRBD2. Trimming at V came to 6 bases and at J to 5 bases, leaving 10 bases not matched to a gene. Germline CDR1 reads KGHSH; CDR2 reads LQKENI. The CDR3 sequence is 16 residues long. CDR3: CASSSTRSGRTGELFF. Written as DNA, the CDR3 is TGTGCCAGCTCCTCCACCAGGAGCGGGAGGACCGGGGAGCTGTTTTTT.

This chain joins TRBV12-3 or TRBV12-4 and TRBJ1-1; perhaps TRBD1 as D (6 bases). V lost 3 bases and J lost 0, with 14 bases in between. This CDR3 spans 16 amino acids. CDR3 coding DNA: TGTGCCAGCAGTTTGACCAGGGGCTTTATGAACACTGAAGCTTTCTTT. This translates into CASSLTRGFMNTEAFF.

CDR3 in amino acids: CASSQDKTSGSMANEQYF. In DNA, the CDR3 is TGTGCCAGCAGCCAAGATAAGACTAGCGGGAGTATGGCAAATGAGCAGTACTTC. This chain connects TRBV4-2 to TRBJ2-7, with 12 positions matching TRBD2. The germline gives CDR1 LGHNA, CDR2 YNFKEQ. V gave up 0 bases and J gave up 7 bases; unmatched junction bases: 13. The CDR3 contains 18 residues.

The gene calls are TRBV12-3 or TRBV12-4 and TRBJ2-5, with 7 bases matching TRBD2. This CDR3 comprises 14 residues. The V and J ends lost 7 bases and 4 bases, in that order; junction bases with no gene match: 9. CDR3 nucleotides: TGTGCCAGCACCCCATCCGGGAGGTCAGAGACCCAGTACTTC. Translating gives CASTPSGRSETQYF.

This clonotype was seen ten or more times. The chain employs TRBV7-9 and TRBJ2-1; 8 nucleotides line up with TRBD1. CDR3 length equals 12 residues. V lost 5 bases, J lost 13 bases, and 7 bases stayed unmatched. CDR1 is SEHNR, CDR2 FQNEAQ, per germline (reference sequence). The CDR3 DNA follows: TGTGCCAGCAGCCAAGACAGGGGTGGTCAGTTCTTC. Protein sequence: CASSQDRGGQFF.

V and J are TRBV28 and TRBJ2-4; either TRBD1 or TRBD2 may supply D (5 bases each). The J call may be wrong; the DNA end is better matched by TRBJ2-7. CDR1 is MDHEN, CDR2 SYDVKM, per germline. The CDR3 is 17 residues long. The CDR3 DNA reads TGTGCCAGCAGTTCCCCCGAGTTGGGACGGGCTTTCTACGAGCAGTACTTC. It encodes CASSSPELGRAFYEQYF.